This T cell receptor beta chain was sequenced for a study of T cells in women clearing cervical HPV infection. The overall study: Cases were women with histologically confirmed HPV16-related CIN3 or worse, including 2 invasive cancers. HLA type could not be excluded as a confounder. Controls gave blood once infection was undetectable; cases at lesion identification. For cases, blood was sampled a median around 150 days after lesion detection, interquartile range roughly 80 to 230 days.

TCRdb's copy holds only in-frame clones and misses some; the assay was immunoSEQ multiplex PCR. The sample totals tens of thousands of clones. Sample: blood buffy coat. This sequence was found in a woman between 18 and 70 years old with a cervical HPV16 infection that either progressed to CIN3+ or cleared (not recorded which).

The sequenced part of the CDR3 DNA is TGTGCCAGCAGCCAGACATTCTCTAACTATGGC. This sequence encodes CASSQTFSNYG. The complete CDR3 protein is CASSQTFSNYGYTF. This chain joins TRBV13 and TRBJ1-2; D ambiguous. Read coverage stops 3 residues before the CDR3 terminus; the germline J gene supplies the remainder. Trimming stripped 5 bases from V and 0 bases from J, with 10 bases between. The germline gives CDR1 PRHDT, CDR2 FYEKMQ (reference sequence). The CDR3 is 14 amino acids.